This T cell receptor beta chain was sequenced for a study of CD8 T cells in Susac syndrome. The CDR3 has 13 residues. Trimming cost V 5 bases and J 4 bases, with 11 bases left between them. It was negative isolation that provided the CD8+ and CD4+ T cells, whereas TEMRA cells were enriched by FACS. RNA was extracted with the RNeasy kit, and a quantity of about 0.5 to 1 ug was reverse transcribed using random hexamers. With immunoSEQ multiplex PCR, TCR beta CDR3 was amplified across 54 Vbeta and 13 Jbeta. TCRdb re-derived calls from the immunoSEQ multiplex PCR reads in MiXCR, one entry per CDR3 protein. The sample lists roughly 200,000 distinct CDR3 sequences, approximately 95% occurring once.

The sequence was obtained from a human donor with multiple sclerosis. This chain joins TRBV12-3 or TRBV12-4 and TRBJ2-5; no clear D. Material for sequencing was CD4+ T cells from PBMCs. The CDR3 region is CASSPSTGETQYF. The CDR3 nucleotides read TGTGCCAGCAGTCCCTCGACGGGAGAGACCCAGTACTTC.